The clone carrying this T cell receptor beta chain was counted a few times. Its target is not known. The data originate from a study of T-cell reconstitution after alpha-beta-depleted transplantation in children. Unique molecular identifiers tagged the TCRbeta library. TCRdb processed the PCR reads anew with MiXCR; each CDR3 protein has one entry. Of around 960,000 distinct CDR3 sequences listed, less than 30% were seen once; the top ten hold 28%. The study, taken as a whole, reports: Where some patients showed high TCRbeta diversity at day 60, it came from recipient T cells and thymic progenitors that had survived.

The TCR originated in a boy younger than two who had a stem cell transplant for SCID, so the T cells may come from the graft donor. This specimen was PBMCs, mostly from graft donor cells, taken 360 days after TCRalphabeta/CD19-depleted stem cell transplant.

The CDR3 coding sequence is TGTGCCAGCGGCCGTCTAGGGGTAGATACGCAGTATTTT. This sequence encodes CASGRLGVDTQYF. The gene calls are TRBV6-1 and TRBJ2-3; D might be TRBD1 (5 bases). This CDR3 spans 13 amino acids. V dropped 8 bases and J dropped 5 bases, with 14 bases sitting between them. The germline CDR1 and CDR2 sequences are MNHNS and SASEGT.